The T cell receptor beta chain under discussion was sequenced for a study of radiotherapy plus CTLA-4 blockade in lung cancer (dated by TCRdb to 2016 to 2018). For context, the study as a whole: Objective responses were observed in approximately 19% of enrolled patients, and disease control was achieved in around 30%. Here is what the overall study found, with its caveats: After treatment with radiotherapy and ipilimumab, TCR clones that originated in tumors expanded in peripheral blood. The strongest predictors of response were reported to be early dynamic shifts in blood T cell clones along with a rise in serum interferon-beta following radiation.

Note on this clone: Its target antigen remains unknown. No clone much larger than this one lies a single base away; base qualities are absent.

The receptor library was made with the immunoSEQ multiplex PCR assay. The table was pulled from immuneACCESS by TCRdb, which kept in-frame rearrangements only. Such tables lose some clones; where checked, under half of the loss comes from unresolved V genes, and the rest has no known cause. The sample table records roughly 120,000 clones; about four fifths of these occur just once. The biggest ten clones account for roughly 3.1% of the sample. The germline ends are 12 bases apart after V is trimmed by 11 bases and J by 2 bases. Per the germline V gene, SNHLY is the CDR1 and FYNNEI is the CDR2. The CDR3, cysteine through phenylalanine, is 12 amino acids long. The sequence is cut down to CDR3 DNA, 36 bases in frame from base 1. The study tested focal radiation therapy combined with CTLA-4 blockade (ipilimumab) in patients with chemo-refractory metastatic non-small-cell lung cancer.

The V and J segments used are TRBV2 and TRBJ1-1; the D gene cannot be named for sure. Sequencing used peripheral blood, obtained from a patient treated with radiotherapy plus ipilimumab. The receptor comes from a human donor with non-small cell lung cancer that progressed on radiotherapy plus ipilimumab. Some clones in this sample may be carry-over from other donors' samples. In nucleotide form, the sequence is TGTGCCGGTGACGACGGTAACACTGAAGCTTTCTTT. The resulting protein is CAGDDGNTEAFF. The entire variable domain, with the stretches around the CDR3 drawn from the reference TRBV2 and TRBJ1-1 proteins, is EPEVTQTPSHQVTQMGQEVILRCVPISNHLYFYWYRQILGQKVEFLVSFYNNEISEKSEIFDDQFSVERPDGSNFTLKIRSTKLEDSAMYFCAGDDGNTEAFFGQGTRLTVV.